These 11 T cell receptor beta chains share one sample of origin, sequenced in a study of T-cell memory formation after mild COVID-19. MiXCR, run by TCRdb on the 5' RACE reads, gives a single entry per CDR3 protein. The repertoire holds around 90,000 distinct CDR3 sequences, with about 13% as singletons. Sample: PBMCs or a T cell subset sorted from them (not recorded which). These receptor sequences come from an adult woman who had mild COVID-19 (a few samples of this study predate the infection). Cell type and time point are not known.

This clonotype was observed a few times. The V call is TRBV12-3 or TRBV12-4, the J call TRBJ2-5; TRBD2 matches 11 bases. Trimming removed 5 bases from V and 1 base from J; junction bases left unmatched: 6. CDR3 length: 16 amino acids. The CDR3 DNA is TGTGCCAGCAGTCCCGGGACTAGCGGAAGCCAAGAGACCCAGTACTTC. Its translation: CASSPGTSGSQETQYF.

The table lists this clonotype with a few counts. The V and J genes are TRBV27 and TRBJ1-1; tentatively, D is TRBD1 (5 bases). V was pared by 2 bases and J by 7 bases, with 8 bases between. The CDR3 sequence is 12 residues long. The germline gives CDR1 MNHEY, CDR2 SMNVEV (reference sequence). In DNA, the CDR3 is TGTGCCAGCAGTTTAGGGGCCGGTGAAGCTTTCTTT. Translation gives CASSLGAGEAFF.

The chain carries TRBV4-1 and TRBJ2-1; 9 positions agree with TRBD1. The CDR3 has 17 amino acids. The ends lost 0 bases at V and 4 bases at J; junction bases unmatched: 7. CDR1 is MGHRA and CDR2 is YSYEKL in the germline V gene. DNA of the CDR3: TGCGCCAGCAGCCAAGAAGGCGGGACAGGGATATACAATGAGCAGTTCTTC. Protein: CASSQEGGTGIYNEQFF.

The V call is TRBV7-6, the J call TRBJ2-1, with D unclear. This CDR3 contains 14 residues. Germline V CDR1 and CDR2: SGHVS, FNYEAQ. The V gene lost 4 bases and the J gene lost 5 bases, with 12 bases spanning the gap. The CDR3 DNA reads TGTGCCAGCAGCTCGAAGTTAGGACACAATGAGCAGTTCTTC. Translation: CASSSKLGHNEQFF.

A few counts support this clonotype. The J gene is TRBJ1-6, the V gene TRBV4-3, with 11 bases aligning to TRBD1. The CDR3 runs 16 residues. Germline V lookup: CDR1 LGHNA, CDR2 YSLEER. The junction had 9 bases not matched to a gene; V was cut back by 4 bases and J by 10 bases. The CDR3 sequence is CASSPTSGTGGSPLHF. CDR3 sequence (DNA): TGCGCCAGCAGCCCCACGTCCGGGACAGGGGGATCACCCCTCCACTTT.

The chain links TRBV4-3 to TRBJ2-3, with D possibly being TRBD1 (6 bases). Germline V gene lookup returns CDR1 LGHNA and CDR2 YSLEER. CDR3 length equals 15 residues. V was pared by 0 bases and J by 5 bases, with 12 bases between. The CDR3 loop reads CASSQDGRGEDTQYF. The DNA for the CDR3 is TGCGCCAGCAGCCAAGATGGCAGGGGAGAAGATACGCAGTATTTT.

This clonotype was picked up a small number of times. The rearrangement uses TRBV9 and TRBJ2-7, with 8 bases identical to TRBD2. Per the germline V gene, CDR1 is SGDLS and CDR2 is YYNGEE. This CDR3 is 14 amino acids long. V lost 4 bases, J lost 3 bases, and 6 bases stayed unmatched. The CDR3 is CASSPSSGSYEQYF. The CDR3 DNA is TGTGCCAGCAGCCCATCAAGCGGGAGCTACGAGCAGTACTTC. The variable domain in full, completed from reference TRBV9 and TRBJ2-7, reads DSGVTQTPKHLITATGQRVTLRCSPRSGDLSVYWYQQSLDQGLQFLIQYYNGEERAKGNILERFSAQQFPDLHSELNLSSLELGDSALYFCASSPSSGSYEQYFGPGTRLTVT.

The CDR3 here is CSVDSGRGDETQYF. The CDR3 DNA is TGCAGCGTTGACTCCGGGAGGGGCGATGAGACCCAGTACTTC. The chain couples TRBV29-1 to TRBJ2-5, with 8 positions matching TRBD2. Losses at the gene ends were 3 bases for V and 5 bases for J; bases not matched to a gene: 8. This CDR3 has 14 amino acids. Germline assignment: CDR1 SQVTM and CDR2 ANQGSEA.

There are a few counts of this clonotype. The gene calls are TRBV21-1 and TRBJ2-7. TRBV21-1 is flagged as a pseudogene. The CDR3 covers 16 residues. CDR3 coding DNA: TGTGCCAGCAGCAAAGGATGGGTAGCAAGCGATTACGAGCAGTACTTC. It yields the protein CASSKGWVASDYEQYF.

This clonotype has just a few counts. The gene calls are TRBV5-1 and TRBJ2-1, with D uncertain. Germline V gene sequence: CDR1 SGHRS, CDR2 YFSETQ. Trimming took 1 base from V and 5 from J, leaving 7 bases between them. The CDR3 totals 13 residues. CDR3 in amino acids: CASSLLGHNEQFF. For the CDR3, the DNA is TGCGCCAGCAGCTTGTTAGGGCACAATGAGCAGTTCTTC.

The chain employs TRBV5-1 and TRBJ1-1; 7 bases agree with TRBD1. The trim removed 4 bases at V and 5 bases at J, leaving 11 bases unmatched. This CDR3 comprises 15 residues. The germline V gene encodes CDR1 SGHRS and CDR2 YFSETQ. For the CDR3, the DNA is TGCGCCAGCAGCCCCGATTTGACAGGGTCAACTGAAGCTTTCTTT. It specifies CASSPDLTGSTEAFF. Supplemented by reference TRBV5-1 and TRBJ1-1, the full variable domain reads KAGVTQTPRYLIKTRGQQVTLSCSPISGHRSVSWYQQTPGQGLQFLFEYFSETQRNKGNFPGRFSGRQFSNSRSEMNVSTLELGDSALYLCASSPDLTGSTEAFFGQGTRLTVV.